Listed below are T cell receptor beta chains from one sample, sequenced in a study of blood T cell repertoires in COVID-19. The data were produced by immunoSEQ multiplex PCR, yet TCRdb's version contains in-frame clones alone and is incomplete. The sample records under 250,000 clones, 81% being singletons. Sequenced material: peripheral blood. These receptor sequences come from a woman over 75 with acute or convalescent COVID-19. Each CDR3 is given with its conserved first and last residue. The D gene is left open where the match is weak. Not all rows give a size; the values are once, few, many and, for expanded clones, a class.

v_gene	j_gene	d_gene	abundance	CDR3nt	CDR3aa
TRBV29-1	TRBJ2-4	TRBD1	.	TGCAGCGCCCAGGGGGGACAGGGCGACAAAAACATTCAGTACTTC	CSAQGGQGDKNIQYF
TRBV5-4	TRBJ1-1	TRBD1	.	TGTGCCAGCAGCACCCGGGACAGGGGAGCTTTCTTT	CASSTRDRGAFF
TRBV12-3/TRBV12-4	TRBJ2-1	TRBD1	.	TGTGCCAGCAGACCGGGACAGTACAATGAGCAGTTCTTC	CASRPGQYNEQFF
TRBV13	TRBJ1-2	TRBD1	few	TGTGCCAGCAGCCTAAACGAGGACAGGGACTTGGATGGCTACACCTTC	CASSLNEDRDLDGYTF
TRBV12-5	TRBJ1-5	.	.	TGTGCTAGTGGTCTTAATTATCAGCCCCAGCATTTT	CASGLNYQPQHF
TRBV4-1	TRBJ1-2	TRBD1	.	TGCGCCAGCAGCCAAGTTGGACAGGGGTTTGGCTACACCTTC	CASSQVGQGFGYTF
TRBV19	TRBJ2-2	TRBD1	.	TGTGCCAGTAGTATAGAGAGAGGACAGGTATCCACCGGGGAGCTGTTTTTT	CASSIERGQVSTGELFF
TRBV12-5	TRBJ2-2	.	few	TGTGCTAGTGGTTTGGTAACGGCCGGGGAGCTGTTTTTT	CASGLVTAGELFF
TRBV5-1	TRBJ1-5	TRBD1	once	TGCGCCAGCAGCCCGGGACAGGGGGGAAGCAATCAGCCCCAGCATTTT	CASSPGQGGSNQPQHF
TRBV19	TRBJ2-1	.	.	TGTGCCAGTAGTATAAGGGGGTCGGGCAATGAGCAGTTCTTC	CASSIRGSGNEQFF
TRBV6-5	TRBJ1-5	.	.	TGTGCCAGCAGGACGACTCTAGCGGGAGAGCCCCAGCATTTT	CASRTTLAGEPQHF
TRBV5-1	TRBJ1-5	.	.	TGCGCCAGCAGCTTGGATGGACATAGCAATCAGCCCCAGCATTTT	CASSLDGHSNQPQHF
TRBV27	TRBJ2-7	TRBD1	.	TGTGCCAGCAGTCGCGGACAGGGGAACGAGCAGTACTTC	CASSRGQGNEQYF